This entry is about one T cell receptor (beta chain). The data belong to a study of blood T cell repertoires in COVID-19. In the study overall: The study drew acute and convalescent COVID-19 samples from the United States, Italy and Spain. PBMCs, B-cell-depleted T cells, or T cells were the source of the cDNA or gDNA that made up the material.

The junction had 8 bases not matched to a gene; V was cut back by 5 bases and J by 4 bases. This CDR3 is 17 amino acids long. Germline CDR1 SEHNR, CDR2 FQNEAQ (reference sequence). Source study methods: Researchers report that nucleated cell counts were estimated from reference gene primer amplification. Some clones are missing from TCRdb's copy, which holds only in-frame ones; the method was immunoSEQ multiplex PCR. From that table come the V and J calls and clone size; the DNA was used to work out D and trimming. The sample consists of 120,000 to 150,000 clones, over 80% of them appearing once. This chain links TRBV7-9 with TRBJ2-2, with TRBD2 matching 12 bases. The sequenced sample was peripheral blood. The TCR comes from a man aged 50-60 years who had recovered from COVID-19. The CDR3 is CASSELAGGSPTGELFF. DNA for the CDR3: TGTGCCAGCAGCGAGCTAGCGGGGGGGAGCCCCACCGGGGAGCTGTTTTTT.